The entry below gives a single TCR beta chain sequence along with its context. It lacks a known antigen. No base qualities exist here, and no much larger clone lies one base off it. The sample originates from a study of OX40 agonist ivuxolimab in advanced cancers. With regard to the full study: Ivuxolimab was a fully human IgG2 agonistic monoclonal antibody targeting the costimulatory receptor OX40 (CD134). Partial responses were achieved by three dose-escalation patients, of whom one had hepatocellular carcinoma and two had cutaneous melanoma. Intravenous ivuxolimab was administered to patients every 2 weeks at six dose levels: 0.01, 0.1, 0.3, 1.5, 3 and 10 mg/kg. Among the approximately 50 dose-escalation patients, 19 had hepatocellular carcinoma, roughly 15 melanoma, 9 renal cell carcinoma and 9 head and neck cancer. The dose-escalation cohort was roughly 87% male with a mean age of about 65 years, ranging from about 23 to 85. Peripheral TCRbeta sequencing was intended to test whether TCR sequence diversity was altered and clonal T-cell expansion was caused by ivuxolimab. The monotherapy dose-escalation portion (N ≈ 50 patients) of the phase I ivuxolimab trial is reported in the paper. Patients were allowed to have had prior anti-PD-1, anti-PD-L1 or anti-CTLA-4 therapy, and 40% of the dose-escalation patients had been treated with checkpoint inhibitors. Study-level results and caveats: Clonal expansion of both CD4+ and CD8+ blood T cells was observed from baseline to week 6 at doses 0.1 to 3.0 mg/kg. Low levels of normalized T-cell clonal expansion were also shown by some nonresponding patients. In the 0.1-3.0 mg/kg groups, partial responders had among the lowest normalized peripheral clonal expansion, particularly in CD8+ T cells. After ivuxolimab, more expanded clones were found on average in CD8+ T cells than in CD4+ T cells. Antigen specificity was not determined for the clonally expanded peripheral T cells.

Reading the germline V gene (reference sequence) gives CDR1 SEHNR and CDR2 FQNEAQ. Taken from cysteine to phenylalanine, the CDR3 has 15 residues. Only CDR3 DNA remains: 45 bases, in frame from the first base. At the junction V is shortened by 1 base and J by 2 bases, with 9 bases in between. For sequencing of the TCRbeta CDR3 region, genomic DNA was extracted from the sorted cells. The immunoSEQ Assay was used to sequence the TCRbeta CDR3 regions. In its TCRdb copy, this immuneACCESS table keeps in-frame sequences only and misses some clones. Where compared with another copy, unresolved V genes explain less than half of these, and the others have no known cause. The sample includes tens of thousands of clones, with 84% observed a single time. About half of the sample is held by the ten biggest clonotypes. The trial excluded patients who had a history of autoimmune disease or were on systemic immunosuppression. Peripheral blood for TCR sequencing was collected from all dose cohorts at baseline, on cycle 4 day 1, and on cycle 7 day 1. Samples were obtained from an open-label, multicenter, first-in-human phase I dose-escalation trial of ivuxolimab. The trial enrolled adults with locally advanced or metastatic head and neck squamous cell, hepatocellular, melanoma or renal cell carcinoma. Before TCR sequencing, CD4+ T cells and CD8+ T cells were sorted from peripheral blood as separate populations.

The sequences come from CD4+ or CD8+ T cells sorted from blood, collected in a trial of the OX40 agonist ivuxolimab. This clonotype originated in an adult with an advanced solid tumor such as melanoma, head and neck, liver or kidney cancer. The rearrangement combines TRBV7-9 with TRBJ1-3; 6 matching bases give a weak D call of TRBD1. The sequenced DNA: TGTGCCAGCAGCTTAGTCGCAGGGGCTGGAAACACCATATATTTT. Its coded protein is CASSLVAGAGNTIYF.